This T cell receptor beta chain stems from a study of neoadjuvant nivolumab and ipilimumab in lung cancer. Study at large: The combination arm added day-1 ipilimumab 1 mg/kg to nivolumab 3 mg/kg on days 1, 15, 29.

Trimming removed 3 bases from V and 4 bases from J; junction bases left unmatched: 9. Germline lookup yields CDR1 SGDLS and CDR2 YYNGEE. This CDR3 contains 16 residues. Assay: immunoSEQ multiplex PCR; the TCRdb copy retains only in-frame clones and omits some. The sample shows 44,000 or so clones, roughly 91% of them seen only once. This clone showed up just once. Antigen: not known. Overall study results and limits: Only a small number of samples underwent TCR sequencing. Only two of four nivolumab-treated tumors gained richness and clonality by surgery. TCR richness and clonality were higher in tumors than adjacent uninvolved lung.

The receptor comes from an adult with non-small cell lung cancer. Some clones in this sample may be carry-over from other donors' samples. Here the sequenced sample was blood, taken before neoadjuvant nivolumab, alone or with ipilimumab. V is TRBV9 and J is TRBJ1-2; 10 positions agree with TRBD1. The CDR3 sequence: CASSGAGTGVRYGYTF. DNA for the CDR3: TGTGCCAGCAGCGGAGCCGGGACAGGGGTTCGCTATGGCTACACCTTC. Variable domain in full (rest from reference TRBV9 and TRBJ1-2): DSGVTQTPKHLITATGQRVTLRCSPRSGDLSVYWYQQSLDQGLQFLIQYYNGEERAKGNILERFSAQQFPDLHSELNLSSLELGDSALYFCASSGAGTGVRYGYTFGSGTRLTVV.